This TCR beta chain is drawn from a study of blood T cell repertoires in COVID-19 (TCRdb year 2020). Regarding the complete study: Collaborator samples came from the United States, Italy and Spain and covered acute and convalescent phases of COVID-19. The material from the prospective study consisted of cDNA or gDNA derived from T cells, B-cell-depleted T cells, or PBMCs. The dataset comprised deeply sampled blood TCRbeta repertoires from subjects exposed to, actively infected with, or recovered from COVID-19. The repertoires were released in a freely available public database intended as a resource for research on the immune response to SARS-CoV-2. Samples came from the ongoing ImmuneRACE study (first 160 participants) plus 1,254 subjects from 6 global collaborators. The sample metadata nearly always contained a de-identified subject ID, COVID-19 status, age in years and sex. HLA class I and class II types, where available, came from metadata supplied by the sample provider rather than from assay-based typing.

Participants in the prospective study were aged 18 to 89 years, lived in about two dozen United States geographic areas, and enrolled through a virtual design. To assign participants to cohorts, the prospective study relied on clinical history that participants themselves reported in a screening survey and a study questionnaire. A participant counted as exposed if, within 2 weeks of entering the study, that participant had been in contact with someone who had a PCR-confirmed or clinician-diagnosed COVID-19 case. Mobile phlebotomists in the prospective study collected whole blood, serum and a nasopharyngeal or oropharyngeal swab from every participant. Participants in the prospective study had the option to provide additional blood draws and questionnaires over a roughly two-month period. Before DNA extraction, blood samples from the prospective study were shipped at room temperature or frozen.

What the authors observed across the whole study: Clinical and demographic metadata were provided uncurated, with the amount varying by source and participant.

As for this clone: There is no known antigen for this receptor. Base qualities were left out, and no much larger clone turns up one base away.

Measured from the cysteine to the phenylalanine, the CDR3 is 12 residues long. Only the CDR3 part of the read is kept: 36 bases, read in frame from the first base. Between the V and J ends, shortened by 6 bases and 3 bases respectively, the junction contains 6 bases. From a lookup of the germline V gene, CDR1 and CDR2 are SNHLY and FYNNEI. TCRbeta CDR3 regions were amplified from genomic DNA by means of the immunoSEQ Assay, a bias-controlled multiplex PCR. The study's own analysis went as follows. The number of nucleated cells in each sample was estimated from the amplification of reference gene primers within the assay. To quantify the absolute abundance of each unique TCRbeta CDR3 rearrangement, sequence reads were collapsed and filtered. Productive Simpson clonality was computed per sample as the square root of Simpson's diversity index over productive rearrangements. Here the immuneACCESS table is served through TCRdb, limited to in-frame sequences with V and J called. Missing clones are a known gap in these copies; in checked studies unresolved V genes cover under half, and the rest lacks a known reason. The V and J calls and clone size were taken over from that table, and D and trimming were inferred from the DNA. The sample includes approximately 250,000 clones, with over 70% observed a single time. The leading ten clones occupy roughly 3% of the sample.

The rearrangement combines TRBV2 with TRBJ1-3; the D gene is perhaps TRBD1, from 5 matching bases. The TCR was taken from a woman in her thirties or forties who had been exposed to COVID-19. Sequencing input: PBMCs or T cells enriched from blood (not recorded which). The DNA reads as follows: TGTGCCAGCAGGGGGGGTGGAAACACCATATATTTT. This translates into CASRGGGNTIYF.